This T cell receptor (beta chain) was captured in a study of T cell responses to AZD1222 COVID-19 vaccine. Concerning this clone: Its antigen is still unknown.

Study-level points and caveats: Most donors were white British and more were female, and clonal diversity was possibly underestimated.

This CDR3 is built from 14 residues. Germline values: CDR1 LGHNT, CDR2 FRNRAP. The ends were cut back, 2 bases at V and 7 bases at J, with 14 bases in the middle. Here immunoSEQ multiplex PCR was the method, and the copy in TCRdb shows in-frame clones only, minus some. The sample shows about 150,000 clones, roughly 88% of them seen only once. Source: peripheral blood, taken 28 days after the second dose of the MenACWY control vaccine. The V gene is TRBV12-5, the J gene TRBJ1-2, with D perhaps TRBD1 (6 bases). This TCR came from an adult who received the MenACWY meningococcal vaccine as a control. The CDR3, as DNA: TGTGCTAGTGGTTTGCTGGGGGCGGACTCTGGCTACACCTTC. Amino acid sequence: CASGLLGADSGYTF.